The subject of this entry is one T cell receptor beta chain. Antigen: not known. Time point noted: patch test 3, about 24 weeks after DPC sensitization. Treatment: therapeutic diphenylcyclopropenone sensitization with weekly scalp DPC. The study drew its donors from alopecia patients who were 18 to 70 years old and suitable for DPC. The study extracted total RNA from unfractionated whole blood. In TCRdb, the RACE reads were re-called with MiXCR into one record per CDR3 protein. This table has 97,000 or so distinct CDR3 sequences, 27% appearing once. CDR1 is MNHEY, CDR2 SVGAGI, per germline. This CDR3 is built from 16 residues. V trimming: 6 bases; J trimming: 2 bases; junction bases outside the gene matches: 4. This sample is drawn from a study of human T cells and chemical hapten exposure. At the level of the study: Each week of the roughly 24-week study, patients had diphenylcyclopropenone applied to the scalp.

Findings and caveats of the study: The presence of alopecia in the donors means their immune response may differ from healthy people's.

The sequencing used whole blood, collected in connection with sensitization to the hapten diphenylcyclopropenone (DPC). The clonotype was recovered from a man aged 35-49 years with alopecia areata. Some clones in this sample may be carry-over from other donors' samples. This chain connects TRBV6-5 to TRBJ2-3, with 14 bases matching TRBD2. The DNA of the CDR3 is TGTGCCAGCAGAGGACTAGCGGGAGGTTTCACAGATACGCAGTATTTT. Translated, it gives CASRGLAGGFTDTQYF.